These 14 T cell receptor beta chains were all obtained from the same sample, sequenced in a study of blood T cells in healthy people across ages. A second PCR of 7 to 11 cycles used a sample-barcoded 5' primer and a J-beta primer mix. One entry per CDR3 protein results from TCRdb running MiXCR on the 5' RACE reads. Of fewer than 750,000 distinct CDR3 sequences listed, 52% are singletons. Sequencing used blood. The receptors shown here come from a woman aged 80 or over in good health.

The chain combines TRBV2 with TRBJ2-1; 9 bases match TRBD1. The CDR3 has 13 residues. Unmatched junction bases numbered 8, after V lost 8 bases and J lost 9 bases. Germline assignment: CDR1 SNHLY and CDR2 FYNNEI. This chain's CDR3 is CASDDRGGGEQFF. CDR3 bases: TGTGCCAGCGACGACAGGGGGGGAGGTGAGCAGTTCTTC. Based on the CDR3 plus reference TRBV2 and TRBJ2-1, the full variable domain is EPEVTQTPSHQVTQMGQEVILRCVPISNHLYFYWYRQILGQKVEFLVSFYNNEISEKSEIFDDQFSVERPDGSNFTLKIRSTKLEDSAMYFCASDDRGGGEQFFGPGTRLTVL.

CDR3 in amino acids: CAWSGLGGNEQFF. The CDR3 region has the DNA TGTGCCTGGAGCGGACTAGGAGGGAATGAGCAGTTCTTC. The V call is TRBV30, the J call TRBJ2-1; 7 positions agree with TRBD2. This CDR3 is built from 13 residues. The trim removed 3 bases at V and 7 bases at J, leaving 6 bases unmatched. CDR1 is GTSNPN and CDR2 is SVGIG in the germline V gene (reference sequence).

About this clonotype itself: Germline is not matched at one junction end, which may reflect a read error. The gene calls are TRBV24-1 and TRBJ2-3; possible D gene TRBD2, 5 bases. The CDR3 has 15 residues. Germline CDR1 and CDR2: KGHDR and SFDVKD. CDR3: CATSLGVSGTDMQYF. The CDR3 DNA is TGTGCCACCAGCCTCGGGGTGTCTGGCACAGATATGCAGTATTTT.

V usage is TRBV4-2 and J usage is TRBJ1-2; 10 positions match TRBD1. The V gene end was trimmed by 0 bases and the J gene end by 4 bases; junction bases not matched to a gene: 5. Looked up from germline, CDR1 is LGHNA and CDR2 is YNFKEQ. The CDR3 has 16 residues. The DNA for the CDR3 is TGTGCCAGCAGCCAAGATCCGGGACAGGGGACCTATGGCTACACCTTC. Translated: CASSQDPGQGTYGYTF.

The J gene is TRBJ2-7, the V gene TRBV5-1; D may match TRBD1 or TRBD2 (6 bases each). V was trimmed by 0 bases and J by 6 bases, leaving 19 bases between them. The CDR3 spans 16 residues. Germline CDR1 SGHRS, CDR2 YFSETQ. The CDR3 DNA is TGCGCCAGCAGCTTGGATAGTTTTAGCGGCAGGGGCGAGCAGTACTTC. As protein: CASSLDSFSGRGEQYF.

This chain links TRBV7-8 with TRBJ2-7; the D gene is possibly TRBD2 (6 bases). Per the germline V gene, CDR1 is SGHVS and CDR2 is FQNEAQ. This CDR3 contains 16 residues. V was cut by 0 bases and J by 4 bases, with 16 bases left in between. The CDR3 DNA is TGTGCCAGCAGCTTAGCGGGGTTCGGGAGTAGATACGAGCAGTACTTC. It specifies CASSLAGFGSRYEQYF.

DNA of the CDR3: TGTGCCGGAGCCTACAGGGCTAGCGGGAGATCTATTGAGCAGTTCTTC. This gives the protein CAGAYRASGRSIEQFF. The chain uses TRBV6-4 and TRBJ2-1, with TRBD2 matching 10 bases. The CDR3 is made up of 16 amino acids. Germline V lookup: CDR1 MRHNA, CDR2 SNTAGT. Trimming took 11 bases from V and 9 from J; bases not matched to a gene: 19.

V usage is TRBV9 and J usage is TRBJ2-7; TRBD2 matches at 8 bases. Germline V gives CDR1 SGDLS, CDR2 YYNGEE. The CDR3 totals 14 residues. Trimming at V came to 2 bases and at J to 6 bases, leaving 7 bases not matched to a gene. This CDR3 reads CASSVMSGGREQYF. The CDR3 region has the DNA TGTGCCAGCAGCGTGATGTCGGGAGGGCGCGAGCAGTACTTC.

This chain uses TRBV20-1 with TRBJ1-2; no clear D. Trimming removed 3 bases at V and 8 bases at J, with 13 bases between. Germline V lookup: CDR1 DFQATT, CDR2 SNEGSKA (reference sequence). The CDR3 spans 12 residues. The CDR3 region is CSASAGSMGYTF. The CDR3 DNA is TGCAGTGCTAGTGCAGGTTCTATGGGCTACACCTTC.

The V gene is TRBV3-1, the J gene TRBJ1-1; D unclear. This CDR3 comprises 16 residues. Trimming stripped 4 bases from V and 1 base from J, with 16 bases between. The V gene's germline CDR1 is LGHDT and CDR2 YNNKEL (reference sequence). CDR3 sequence reads: CASSRTKTLANTEAFF. The CDR3 DNA follows: TGTGCCAGCAGCCGAACTAAAACCCTAGCGAACACTGAAGCTTTCTTT.

This clonotype has just one count. Here the CDR3 DNA reads TGTGCCAGCAGTGGGAAGACGGGGAGACATAACTCCTACGAGCAGTACTTC. This encodes CASSGKTGRHNSYEQYF. The chain joins TRBV25-1 to TRBJ2-7; TRBD2 might be the D (5 bases). The CDR3 consists of 17 residues. V was pared by 4 bases and J by 0 bases, with 19 bases between. CDR1 MGHDK and CDR2 SYGVNS come from the germline V gene.

This chain joins TRBV10-3 and TRBJ1-2; TRBD1 is a possible D gene (5 bases). Germline V CDR1 and CDR2: ENHRY, SYGVKD. Trimming left V 5 bases short and J 1 base short, with 11 bases between. The CDR3 covers 14 residues. The CDR3 DNA reads as TGTGCCATCAGTCCAGACGGGGGTAACTATGGCTACACCTTC. It yields the protein CAISPDGGNYGYTF.

V usage is TRBV6-5 and J usage is TRBJ2-3; D may correspond to TRBD1 or TRBD2 (6 bases each). The CDR3 loop spans 14 amino acids. In germline, CDR1 is MNHEY, CDR2 SVGAGI. Trimming cost V 2 bases and J 5 bases, with 11 bases left between them. The CDR3 reads CASSYLRGEDTQYF. The CDR3 DNA follows: TGTGCCAGCAGTTACCTTAGGGGGGAAGATACGCAGTATTTT.

The table lists this clonotype with many counts. CDR3: CASRVSITDTQYF. The DNA for the CDR3 is TGTGCCAGCAGGGTCAGTATTACAGATACGCAGTATTTT. The V and J genes are TRBV25-1 and TRBJ2-3; D is unresolved. Germline V gene sequence: CDR1 MGHDK, CDR2 SYGVNS. V was clipped by 6 bases and J by 3 bases, with 10 bases between them. This CDR3 region has 13 residues.